This TCR beta chain was recorded in a study of blood T cells in healthy people across ages (dated by TCRdb to the mid-2010s). Some background on the complete study: In model experiments, template switching captured roughly one uniquely barcoded TCR beta cDNA molecule for every two T cells. Using deep sequencing normalized with unique cDNA molecular identifiers, the study measured how TCR beta repertoire diversity changes with age. To avoid experimental bias, donors of different ages were distributed randomly across sequencing lanes. The donors were divided into four age groups: young (average approximately 16 years), middle-aged (around 37), aged (about 61) and long-lived (roughly 82). For two donors (one aged 18 to 30 and one aged 80 or older), the study analyzed two additional independent replicas of 1 million unique cDNA reads from the same blood draw.

Systemically healthy Caucasian individuals from Russia, over 30 in total and aged 6 to 90 years, were included as donors. Approximately 11 milliliters of peripheral blood were drawn from each donor into EDTA-treated Vacutainer tubes. Ficoll-Paque density-gradient centrifugation was used to isolate PBMCs, with at least 7 million per sample. Total RNA, at least 6 micrograms per sample, was extracted from PBMCs with Trizol reagent. The percentages of naive CD45RAhigh/CD27high T cells were determined by flow cytometry on a PBMC aliquot from every donor. This clonotype was detected once. Its specific antigen is unknown. No much larger clone exists at a distance of one base, and base qualities are not known. One read yields weak evidence. Library preparation was by 5' RACE. For sequencing, an Illumina HiSeq 2500 was employed. A second PCR of roughly 7 to 11 cycles was performed with a sample-barcoded 5' primer and a J-beta primer mix. Each TCR beta cDNA molecule received a unique molecular identifier from a template-switch 5' adaptor carrying 12 random nucleotides. At least 3 million CDR3-containing paired-end reads were obtained from each sample. First-strand cDNA was synthesized from all RNA with the Mint cDNA synthesis kit, primed by a TRBC-specific oligonucleotide. Following uracil-DNA glycosylase treatment, all cDNA underwent a first 18-cycle PCR with the universal primers M1SS and BC2_uni_R. Processing in the source paper ran as follows. For normalization, 1 million high-quality reads were randomly selected from each sample, with every read carrying a distinct molecular identifier. Instead of being binned into consensus sequences, reads that shared molecular identifiers were thrown out. CDR3 identification, clonotype clustering and error correction used MiTCR with a Q25 quality threshold and the strictest error-elimination algorithm. A nonparametric unseen species model with Euler transformation was used to estimate a lower bound on total TCR beta diversity. In TCRdb, the public reads were trimmed at Q25 with fastp and aligned with MiXCR, with productive beta chains retained. Each entry merges the rows of one CDR3 protein and shows their most common DNA and genes. The V and J calls follow TCRdb's processing rather than the paper's. Present in this sample are more than 650,000 distinct CDR3 sequences, over 20% of which were seen just once. Together, the top ten hold around 21% of the sample.

General conclusions and limits of the study: Compared with the aged group, the long-lived group had more naive CD4+ T cells, fewer expanded clones and increased TCR diversity, a pattern suggesting age selection. Estimates of total diversity from one million sequenced T cells were regarded as lower bounds and underestimates. A strong correlation was found between observed TCR beta diversity and the percentage of naive T cells measured by flow cytometry. Because profiling used bulk unsorted PBMCs, naive and antigen-experienced compartments could not be compared conclusively. Because donor CMV infection status was unknown, age-related changes in expanded clonotypes were potentially confounded. Observed TCR beta diversity per million T cells fell roughly linearly with age, and a significant reduction was already apparent by age roughly 40.

V is pared back by 5 bases and J by 8 bases, with 22 bases lying between the germline termini. CDR1 and CDR2 (SGHTA, FQGNSA) derive from the germline V gene. The CDR3 numbers 16 residues from cysteine through phenylalanine. Left in the record is the CDR3 DNA by itself, 48 bases read in frame from the first base. The rearranged chain carries TRBV7-2 and TRBJ2-1; TRBD1 might be the D gene, on 6 matching bases. This TCR was recovered from a man between 65 and 85 years old in good health. Sequencing was done on a sample of blood. Here is the DNA: TGTGCCAGCAGCCCAACCCAGGCATGGGACAATGATGAGCAGTTCTTC. The resulting protein is CASSPTQAWDNDEQFF.